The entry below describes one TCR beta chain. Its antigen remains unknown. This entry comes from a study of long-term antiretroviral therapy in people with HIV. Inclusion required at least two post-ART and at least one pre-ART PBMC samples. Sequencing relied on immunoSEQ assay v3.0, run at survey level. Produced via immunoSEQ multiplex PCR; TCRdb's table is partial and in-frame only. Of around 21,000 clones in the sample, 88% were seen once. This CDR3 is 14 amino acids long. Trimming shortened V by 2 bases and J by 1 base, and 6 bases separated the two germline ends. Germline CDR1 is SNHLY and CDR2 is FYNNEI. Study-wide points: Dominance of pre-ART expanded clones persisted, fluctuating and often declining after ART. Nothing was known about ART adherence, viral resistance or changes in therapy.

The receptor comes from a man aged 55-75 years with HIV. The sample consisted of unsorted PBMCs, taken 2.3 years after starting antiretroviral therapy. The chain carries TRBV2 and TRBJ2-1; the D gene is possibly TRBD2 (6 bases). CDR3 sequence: CASSESGSYNEQFF. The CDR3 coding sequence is TGTGCCAGCAGTGAAAGCGGGTCCTACAATGAGCAGTTCTTC.